Here is one T cell receptor beta chain with its context. Other DNA sequences within the sample encode an identical CDR3. CDR3 length: 14 amino acids. Germline CDR1 and CDR2: SNHLY and FYNNEI. The V end was cut by 1 base, the J end by 4 bases, with 8 bases between. This sample was taken from a study of blood T cell repertoires in COVID-19. The assay was immunoSEQ multiplex PCR, and TCRdb's table has in-frame clones only and misses some. Of 250,000 to 300,000 clones listed, under 90% were seen once; the top ten hold less than 0.95%. The source material was peripheral blood. The TCR comes from a woman between 35 and 50 years old who had recovered from COVID-19. The rearrangement uses TRBV2 and TRBJ1-5; unclear D gene. This chain's CDR3 is CASSEVTGNQPQHF. CDR3 DNA sequence: TGTGCCAGCAGTGAAGTTACGGGAAATCAGCCCCAGCATTTT.